A selection of T cell receptor beta chains follows, all from one sample in a study of chemoradiotherapy in HPV16-positive cancers. The assay was immunoSEQ multiplex PCR, and TCRdb's table has in-frame clones only and misses some. The sample lists roughly 9,300 clones, around 88% occurring once. The sequences come from blood, collected from a patient who underwent chemoradiotherapy. The receptors were sampled from a human donor with HPV-associated anogenital cancer. Each CDR3 is given with its conserved first and last residue. D genes are given only for firm matches. Only some rows state a clone size, as once, few, many or a class for expanded clones.

size: -; D: -; J: TRBJ1-2; V: TRBV10-3; CDR3: CAISGRASYGYTF; DNA: TGTGCCATCAGTGGAAGAGCGTCCTATGGCTACACCTTC
size: -; D: TRBD1; J: TRBJ2-2; V: TRBV9; CDR3: CASSVEGQGGTGELFF; DNA: TGTGCCAGCAGCGTTGAGGGACAGGGTGGGACCGGGGAGCTGTTTTTT
size: -; D: TRBD2; J: TRBJ2-3; V: TRBV7-9; CDR3: CASSRLAGILDTQYF; DNA: TGTGCCAGCAGCCGACTAGCGGGGATCTTAGATACGCAGTATTTT
size: once; D: -; J: TRBJ1-1; V: TRBV6-1; CDR3: CALYSTEAFF; DNA: TGTGCCTTATACAGCACTGAAGCTTTCTTT
size: -; D: -; J: TRBJ1-3; V: TRBV2; CDR3: CASSPGDKITGNTIYF; DNA: TGTGCCAGCAGCCCCGGGGATAAGATCACTGGAAACACCATATATTTT
size: -; D: -; J: TRBJ1-2; V: TRBV12-5; CDR3: CASGPHRDLGYTF; DNA: TGTGCTAGTGGGCCTCACAGGGATTTGGGCTACACCTTC
size: -; D: TRBD2; J: TRBJ2-2; V: TRBV4-3; CDR3: CASSQDTSGAYTGELFF; DNA: TGCGCCAGCAGCCAAGACACTAGCGGGGCCTACACCGGGGAGCTGTTTTTT
size: -; D: TRBD1; J: TRBJ2-7; V: TRBV7-2; CDR3: CASSFPRGRGREQYF; DNA: TGTGCCAGCAGCTTCCCACGCGGCAGGGGGCGCGAGCAGTACTTC
size: -; D: TRBD1; J: TRBJ1-2; V: TRBV6-5; CDR3: CASRTGGGSYGYTF; DNA: TGTGCCAGCAGAACAGGGGGGGGATCATATGGCTACACCTTC
size: once; D: -; J: TRBJ1-5; V: TRBV5-5; CDR3: CASRQEPNSNQPQHF; DNA: TGTGCCAGCAGACAGGAGCCTAATAGCAATCAGCCCCAGCATTTT
size: -; D: TRBD2; J: TRBJ2-3; V: TRBV6-5; CDR3: CASSASGLRSDTQYF; DNA: TGTGCCAGCAGCGCTAGCGGGCTGAGATCAGATACGCAGTATTTT
size: -; D: -; J: TRBJ1-1; V: TRBV29-1; CDR3: CSGQDSNSRSTEAFF; DNA: TGCAGCGGCCAAGATTCTAACAGTAGGTCCACTGAAGCTTTCTTT
size: -; D: -; J: TRBJ2-6; V: TRBV15; CDR3: CATSRDSSSGANVLTF; DNA: TGTGCCACCAGCAGAGATTCCAGCTCTGGGGCCAACGTCCTGACTTTC
size: -; D: TRBD2; J: TRBJ2-7; V: TRBV6-6; CDR3: CASSYSSGTYEQYF; DNA: TGTGCCAGCAGTTACTCTAGCGGGACGTACGAGCAGTACTTC
size: -; D: -; J: TRBJ2-3; V: TRBV19; CDR3: CASRLGTGFDTQYF; DNA: TGTGCCAGTAGATTGGGAACTGGGTTTGATACGCAGTATTTT
size: -; D: -; J: TRBJ2-3; V: TRBV10-3; CDR3: CAIKGAFSTDTQYF; DNA: TGTGCCATCAAAGGGGCCTTTAGCACAGATACGCAGTATTTT
size: -; D: -; J: TRBJ2-3; V: TRBV6-6; CDR3: CASSAPDTQYF; DNA: TGTGCCAGCAGTGCCCCCGATACGCAGTATTTT
size: -; D: TRBD2; J: TRBJ2-4; V: TRBV5-1; CDR3: CASRDPLAGGTNIKNIQYF; DNA: TGCGCCAGCAGAGACCCACTAGCGGGGGGGACAAATATCAAAAACATTCAGTACTTC
size: -; D: TRBD1; J: TRBJ1-2; V: TRBV5-4; CDR3: CASSPGQGAGSYTF; DNA: TGTGCCAGCAGCCCGGGACAGGGGGCTGGTAGCTACACCTTC
size: -; D: -; J: TRBJ2-7; V: TRBV5-6; CDR3: CASSLGQGMYEQYF; DNA: TGTGCCAGCAGCCTGGGTCAGGGAATGTACGAGCAGTACTTC
size: few; D: -; J: TRBJ1-3; V: TRBV6-1; CDR3: CASSEFDSWTGNTIYF; DNA: TGTGCCAGCAGTGAATTCGATTCATGGACTGGAAACACCATATATTTT
size: -; D: TRBD1; J: TRBJ2-3; V: TRBV7-9; CDR3: CASSTQQGLGDTDTQYF; DNA: TGTGCCAGCAGCACTCAACAGGGGCTCGGGGACACAGATACGCAGTATTTT
size: -; D: -; J: TRBJ2-3; V: TRBV5-4; CDR3: CASSHPNLANTQYF; DNA: TGTGCCAGCAGCCATCCTAACCTAGCCAATACGCAGTATTTT
size: -; D: TRBD1; J: TRBJ2-7; V: TRBV5-1; CDR3: CASRTGAFSYEQYF; DNA: TGCGCCAGCCGGACAGGGGCCTTCTCCTACGAGCAGTACTTC
size: -; D: -; J: TRBJ2-2; V: TRBV7-8; CDR3: CASSSRSRGELFF; DNA: TGTGCCAGCAGCTCTCGGTCCCGAGGGGAGCTGTTTTTT
size: -; D: -; J: TRBJ1-2; V: TRBV7-2; CDR3: CASSREAHGYGYTF; DNA: TGTGCCAGCAGCCGAGAAGCACACGGGTATGGCTACACCTTC
size: -; D: -; J: TRBJ1-4; V: TRBV5-4; CDR3: CASSLSGLEKLFF; DNA: TGTGCCAGCAGCTTGAGCGGATTAGAAAAACTGTTTTTT
size: -; D: TRBD1; J: TRBJ1-2; V: TRBV9; CDR3: CASSEGTGPNYGYTF; DNA: TGTGCCAGCAGCGAAGGGACAGGGCCGAACTATGGCTACACCTTC
size: -; D: -; J: TRBJ1-1; V: TRBV5-1; CDR3: CASSLRERGEAFF; DNA: TGCGCCAGCAGCTTGCGGGAGAGGGGTGAAGCTTTCTTT
size: -; D: -; J: TRBJ1-2; V: TRBV19; CDR3: CASSTSDSNYGYTF; DNA: TGTGCCAGTAGTACAAGCGACAGTAACTATGGCTACACCTTC
size: -; D: -; J: TRBJ2-6; V: TRBV6-1; CDR3: CASSENFSGANVLTF; DNA: TGTGCCAGCAGTGAAAACTTCTCTGGGGCCAACGTCCTGACTTTC
size: -; D: -; J: TRBJ1-1; V: TRBV29-1; CDR3: CSVAPTGANTEAFF; DNA: TGCAGCGTTGCCCCGACAGGCGCGAACACTGAAGCTTTCTTT
size: -; D: TRBD1; J: TRBJ2-7; V: TRBV2; CDR3: CASSEGFSGGGEQYF; DNA: TGTGCCAGCAGTGAAGGTTTTTCAGGGGGCGGCGAGCAGTACTTC
size: -; D: -; J: TRBJ2-5; V: TRBV10-3; CDR3: CAIGGSFRETQYF; DNA: TGTGCCATTGGGGGATCTTTCCGAGAGACCCAGTACTTC
size: -; D: TRBD1; J: TRBJ1-6; V: TRBV13; CDR3: CASSIGQGNSPLHF; DNA: TGTGCCAGCAGCATAGGACAGGGGAATTCACCCCTCCACTTT
size: -; D: TRBD1; J: TRBJ1-2; V: TRBV6-1; CDR3: CASSEAWDRGSYTF; DNA: TGTGCCAGCAGTGAAGCGTGGGACAGGGGAAGCTACACCTTC
size: -; D: -; J: TRBJ1-2; V: TRBV7-2; CDR3: CASSLGRGANYGYTF; DNA: TGTGCCAGCAGCTTAGGCAGGGGAGCTAACTATGGCTACACCTTC
size: once; D: -; J: TRBJ1-5; V: TRBV6-6; CDR3: CASSYSSTQPQHF; DNA: TGTGCCAGCAGTTACTCAAGTACTCAGCCCCAGCATTTT
size: -; D: -; J: TRBJ1-2; V: TRBV27; CDR3: CASSSGTFGYTF; DNA: TGTGCCAGCAGTTCTGGGACCTTCGGCTACACCTTC
size: few; D: -; J: TRBJ1-1; V: TRBV5-4; CDR3: CASSDGQRQAFF; DNA: TGTGCCAGCAGCGATGGACAGCGCCAAGCTTTCTTT
size: -; D: TRBD1; J: TRBJ2-5; V: TRBV12-5; CDR3: CASGEGTGGVTQYF; DNA: TGTGCTAGTGGTGAAGGGACAGGGGGGGTGACCCAGTACTTC
size: once; D: TRBD1; J: TRBJ2-1; V: TRBV5-1; CDR3: CASSVSGQGKMNEQFF; DNA: TGCGCCAGCAGCGTATCGGGACAGGGGAAAATGAATGAGCAGTTCTTC
size: -; D: -; J: TRBJ2-1; V: TRBV19; CDR3: CASSPDLAYNEQFF; DNA: TGTGCCAGTAGTCCGGACCTAGCCTACAATGAGCAGTTCTTC
size: -; D: -; J: TRBJ1-5; V: TRBV15; CDR3: CATSRVATGIESNQPQHF; DNA: TGTGCCACCAGCAGAGTTGCCACAGGGATCGAAAGCAATCAGCCCCAGCATTTT
size: -; D: TRBD1; J: TRBJ1-4; V: TRBV6-5; CDR3: CASSYSPGQGGEKLFF; DNA: TGTGCCAGCAGTTACTCACCGGGACAGGGAGGTGAAAAACTGTTTTTT
size: -; D: TRBD2; J: TRBJ2-4; V: TRBV19; CDR3: CASSLRTSGAKNIQYF; DNA: TGTGCCAGTAGCCTACGGACTAGCGGAGCCAAAAACATTCAGTACTTC
size: -; D: -; J: TRBJ2-7; V: TRBV9; CDR3: CASSVGVVGLQYF; DNA: TGTGCCAGCAGCGTAGGGGTTGTGGGGCTACAGTACTTC
size: -; D: -; J: TRBJ2-3; V: TRBV30; CDR3: CAWSPLGDTQYF; DNA: TGTGCCTGGAGTCCACTAGGGGATACGCAGTATTTT
size: -; D: -; J: TRBJ2-2; V: TRBV9; CDR3: CASSAGGVSTGELFF; DNA: TGTGCCAGCAGCGCTGGCGGGGTTAGCACCGGGGAGCTGTTTTTT
size: few; D: -; J: TRBJ1-1; V: TRBV19; CDR3: CASSQGMNTEAFF; DNA: TGTGCCAGTAGTCAGGGCATGAACACTGAAGCTTTCTTT
size: -; D: -; J: TRBJ1-4; V: TRBV2; CDR3: CASKRTALNEKLFF; DNA: TGTGCCAGCAAGAGGACAGCACTAAATGAAAAACTGTTTTTT
size: -; D: TRBD1; J: TRBJ1-1; V: TRBV6-5; CDR3: CASSYSRTGPDTEAFF; DNA: TGTGCCAGCAGTTACTCTAGGACAGGGCCCGACACTGAAGCTTTCTTT